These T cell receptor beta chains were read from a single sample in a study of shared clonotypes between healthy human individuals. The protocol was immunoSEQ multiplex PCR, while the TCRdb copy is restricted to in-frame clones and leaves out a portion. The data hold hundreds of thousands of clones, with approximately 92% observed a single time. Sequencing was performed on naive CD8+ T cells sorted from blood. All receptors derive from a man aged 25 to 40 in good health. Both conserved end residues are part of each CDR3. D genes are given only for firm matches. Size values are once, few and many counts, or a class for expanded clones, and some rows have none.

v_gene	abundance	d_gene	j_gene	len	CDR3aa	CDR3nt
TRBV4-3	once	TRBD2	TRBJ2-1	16	CASSQERTSSINEQFF	TGCGCCAGCAGCCAAGAAAGGACTAGCAGTATCAATGAGCAGTTCTTC
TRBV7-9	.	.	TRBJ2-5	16	CASSPWGHRPKETQYF	TGTGCCAGCAGCCCGTGGGGCCACCGACCCAAAGAGACCCAGTACTTC
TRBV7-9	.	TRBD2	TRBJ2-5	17	CASSWTLGGGLEETQYF	TGTGCCAGCAGCTGGACTCTGGGGGGAGGGCTAGAAGAGACCCAGTACTTC
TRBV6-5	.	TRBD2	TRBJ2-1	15	CASRTLVGGENEQFF	TGTGCCAGCAGGACCCTGGTGGGAGGGGAAAATGAGCAGTTCTTC
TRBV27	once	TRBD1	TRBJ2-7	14	CASSVGQGGYEQYF	TGTGCCAGCAGTGTCGGACAGGGAGGCTACGAGCAGTACTTC
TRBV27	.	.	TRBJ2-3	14	CASSILVSADTQYF	TGTGCCAGCAGTATACTAGTAAGCGCAGATACGCAGTATTTT
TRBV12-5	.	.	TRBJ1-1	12	CASGLEHTEAFF	TGTGCTAGTGGTTTAGAACACACTGAAGCTTTCTTT
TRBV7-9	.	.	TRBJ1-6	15	CASSLASDYNSPLHF	TGTGCCAGCAGCTTGGCTTCAGACTATAATTCACCCCTCCACTTT
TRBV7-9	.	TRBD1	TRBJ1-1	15	CASSLTGGDNTEAFF	TGTGCCAGCAGCTTGACAGGGGGGGACAACACTGAAGCTTTCTTT
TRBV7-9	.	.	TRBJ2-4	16	CASSPRLPLAKNIQYF	TGTGCCAGCAGCCCTAGGCTCCCTCTAGCCAAAAACATTCAGTACTTC
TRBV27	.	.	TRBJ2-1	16	CASRAGTLVIYNEQFF	TGTGCCAGCAGGGCGGGAACCCTAGTCATCTACAATGAGCAGTTCTTC
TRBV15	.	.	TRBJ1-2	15	CATSRDRSTSYGYTF	TGTGCCACCAGCAGAGATCGCAGTACAAGCTATGGCTACACCTTC
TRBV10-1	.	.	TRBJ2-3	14	CASSDSGLADTQYF	TGCGCCAGCAGTGATTCAGGGCTGGCAGATACGCAGTATTTT
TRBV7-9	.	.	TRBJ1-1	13	CASSLSADTEAFF	TGTGCCAGCAGCTTATCGGCAGACACTGAAGCTTTCTTT
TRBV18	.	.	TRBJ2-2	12	CASVFNTGELFF	TGTGCCAGCGTATTTAACACCGGGGAGCTGTTTTTT
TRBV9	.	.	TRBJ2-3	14	CASSGTLIADTQYF	TGTGCCAGCAGCGGGACTCTTATTGCAGATACGCAGTATTTT
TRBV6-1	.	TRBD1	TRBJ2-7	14	CASSEDRGFYEQYF	TGTGCCAGCAGTGAGGACAGGGGGTTCTACGAGCAGTACTTC
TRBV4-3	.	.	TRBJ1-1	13	CASSPTSDTEAFF	TGCGCCAGCAGCCCCACATCTGACACTGAAGCTTTCTTT
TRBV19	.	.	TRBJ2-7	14	CASRIRGGPYEQYF	TGTGCCAGTAGGATAAGGGGGGGCCCCTACGAGCAGTACTTC
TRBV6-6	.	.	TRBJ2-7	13	CASSSQLSYEQYF	TGTGCCAGCAGCTCGCAGTTGTCGTACGAGCAGTACTTC
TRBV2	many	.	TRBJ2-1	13	CASIGNSYVEQFF	TGTGCCAGCATCGGTAACAGCTATGTTGAGCAGTTCTTC
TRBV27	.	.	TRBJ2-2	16	CASSSIGGKDTGELFF	TGTGCCAGCAGTTCAATAGGGGGGAAGGACACCGGGGAGCTGTTTTTT
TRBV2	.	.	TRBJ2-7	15	CASSEVRVARYEQYF	TGTGCCAGCAGTGAGGTTCGGGTTGCCCGCTACGAGCAGTACTTC
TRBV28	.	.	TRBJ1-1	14	CASSPRGMNTEAFF	TGTGCCAGCAGTCCGAGGGGGATGAACACTGAAGCTTTCTTT
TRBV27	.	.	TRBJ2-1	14	CASSSGDSDNEQFF	TGTGCCAGCAGTTCGGGGGACAGTGATAATGAGCAGTTCTTC
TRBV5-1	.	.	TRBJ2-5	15	CASSLESAPRETQYF	TGCGCCAGCAGCTTAGAAAGCGCGCCGCGGGAGACCCAGTACTTC
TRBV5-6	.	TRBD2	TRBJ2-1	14	CASSLRLAGDEQFF	TGTGCCAGCAGCTTGAGGTTAGCGGGAGATGAGCAGTTCTTC
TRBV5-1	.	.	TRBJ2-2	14	CASSSDSYTGELFF	TGCGCCAGCAGCTCCGACAGTTACACCGGGGAGCTGTTTTTT
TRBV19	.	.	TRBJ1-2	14	CASSMGRILGGYTF	TGTGCCAGTAGTATGGGCCGGATTCTCGGGGGCTACACCTTC
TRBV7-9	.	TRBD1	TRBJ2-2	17	CASSPHTTGSNTGELFF	TGTGCCAGCAGCCCCCACACGACAGGGTCGAACACCGGGGAGCTGTTTTTT
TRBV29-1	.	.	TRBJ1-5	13	CSVRDDSNQPQHF	TGCAGCGTACGGGACGATAGCAATCAGCCCCAGCATTTT
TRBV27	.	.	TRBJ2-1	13	CASSLQGHNEQFF	TGTGCCAGCAGTTTACAAGGACACAATGAGCAGTTCTTC
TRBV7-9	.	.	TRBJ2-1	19	CASRRLAKRDGEMYNEQFF	TGTGCCAGCAGACGCCTGGCCAAAAGGGACGGAGAGATGTACAATGAGCAGTTCTTC
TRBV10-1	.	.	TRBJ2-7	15	CASPQGTKTFYEQYF	TGCGCCAGCCCCCAGGGTACGAAGACCTTCTACGAGCAGTACTTC
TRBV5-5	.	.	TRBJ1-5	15	CASRSGSASNQPQHF	TGTGCCAGCAGGTCGGGGTCGGCTAGCAATCAGCCCCAGCATTTT
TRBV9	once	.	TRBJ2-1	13	CASSVGPASEQFF	TGTGCCAGCAGCGTAGGGCCTGCGAGTGAGCAGTTCTTC
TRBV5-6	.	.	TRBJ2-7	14	CASSLGLTVYEQYF	TGTGCCAGCAGCTTGGGTCTGACAGTCTACGAGCAGTACTTC